This T cell receptor beta chain emerged from a study of graft-versus-host responses after intestinal transplantation. Study at large: Recipients were given multivisceral, liver-intestinal, or isolated intestinal transplants. Recipients were all induced with anti-thymocyte globulin, then given tacrolimus and steroids for about three years. Study outcomes and limitations: Recipient marrow harbored GvH clones, some of which surfaced first in ileum or blood. Peak levels of circulating GvH clones tracked with early post-transplant HvG declines.

The assay was immunoSEQ multiplex PCR, and TCRdb's table has in-frame clones only and misses some. The table lists more than 80,000 clones, around 86% of them singletons. For this clone: What it binds is not known.

CDR3 length: 11 residues. Germline lookup yields CDR1 SGHVS and CDR2 FNYEAQ. The V gene lost 8 bases and the J gene lost 4 bases, with 8 bases spanning the gap. This sample comprised unstimulated CD8+ T cells sorted from spleen or lymph node cells, obtained before intestinal transplant. The gene calls are TRBV7-6 and TRBJ2-5; D is unclear. The receptor was isolated from a human donor who received an intestinal transplant. The CDR3: CASGYIETQYF. In DNA form, the CDR3 reads TGTGCCAGCGGATATATAGAGACCCAGTACTTC.